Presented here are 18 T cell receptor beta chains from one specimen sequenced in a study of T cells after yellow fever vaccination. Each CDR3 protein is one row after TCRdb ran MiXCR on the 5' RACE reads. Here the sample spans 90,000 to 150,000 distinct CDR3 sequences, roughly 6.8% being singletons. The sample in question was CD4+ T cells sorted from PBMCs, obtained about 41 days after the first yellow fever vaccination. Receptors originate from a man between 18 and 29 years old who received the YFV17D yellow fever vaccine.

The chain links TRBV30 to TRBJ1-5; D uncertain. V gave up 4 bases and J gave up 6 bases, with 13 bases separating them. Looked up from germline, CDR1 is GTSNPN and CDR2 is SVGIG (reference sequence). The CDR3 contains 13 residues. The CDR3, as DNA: TGTGCCTGGACTCAAGGAGGCGGTCAGCCCCAGCATTTT. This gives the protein CAWTQGGGQPQHF.

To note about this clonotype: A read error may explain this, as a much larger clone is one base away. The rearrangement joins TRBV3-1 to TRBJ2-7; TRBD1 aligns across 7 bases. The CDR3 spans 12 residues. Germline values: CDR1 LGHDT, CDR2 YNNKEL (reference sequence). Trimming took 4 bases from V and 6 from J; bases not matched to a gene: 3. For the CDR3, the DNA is TGTGCCAGCAGCCGACAGGGTCCCGAGCAGTACGTC. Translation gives CASSRQGPEQYV.

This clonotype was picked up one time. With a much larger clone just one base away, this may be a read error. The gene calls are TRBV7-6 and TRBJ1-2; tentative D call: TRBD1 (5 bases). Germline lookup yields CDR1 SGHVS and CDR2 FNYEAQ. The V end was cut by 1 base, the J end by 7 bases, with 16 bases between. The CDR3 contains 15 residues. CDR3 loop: CASSLGNGAKGGYTF. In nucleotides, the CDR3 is TGTGCCAGCAGCTTAGGGAATGGGGCTAAAGGTGGCTACACCTTC. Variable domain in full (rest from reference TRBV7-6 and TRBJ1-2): GAGVSQSPRYKVTKRGQDVALRCDPISGHVSLYWYRQALGQGPEFLTYFNYEAQQDKSGLPNDRFSAERPEGSISTLTIQRTEQRDSAMYRCASSLGNGAKGGYTFGSGTRLTVV.

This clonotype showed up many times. CDR3 nucleotide sequence: TGTGCCAGCAGTTTAGAATGGACAGGGTTTATGGACGAGCAGTACTTC. It is translated as CASSLEWTGFMDEQYF. V usage is TRBV12-3 or TRBV12-4 and J usage is TRBJ2-7; 8 nucleotides agree with TRBD1. Trimming at V came to 1 base and at J to 5 bases, leaving 10 bases not matched to a gene. The CDR3 is 16 residues long.

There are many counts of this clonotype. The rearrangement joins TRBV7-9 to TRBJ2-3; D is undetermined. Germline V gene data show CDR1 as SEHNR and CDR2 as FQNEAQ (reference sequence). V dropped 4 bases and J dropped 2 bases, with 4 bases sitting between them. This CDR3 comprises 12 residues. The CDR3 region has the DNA TGTGCCAGCAGCTCACTCACAGATACGCAGTATTTT. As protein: CASSSLTDTQYF. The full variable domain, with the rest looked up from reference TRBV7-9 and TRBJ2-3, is DTGVSQNPRHKITKRGQNVTFRCDPISEHNRLYWYRQTLGQGPEFLTYFQNEAQLEKSRLLSDRFSAERPKGSFSTLEIQRTEQGDSAMYLCASSSLTDTQYFGPGTRLTVL.

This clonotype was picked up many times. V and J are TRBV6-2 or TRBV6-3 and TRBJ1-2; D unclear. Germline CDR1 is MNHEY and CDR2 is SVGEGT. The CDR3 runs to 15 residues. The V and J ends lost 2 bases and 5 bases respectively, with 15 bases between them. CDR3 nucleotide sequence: TGTGCCAGCAGTTACCGCGGAGCAGGACGGTATGGCTACACCTTC. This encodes CASSYRGAGRYGYTF.

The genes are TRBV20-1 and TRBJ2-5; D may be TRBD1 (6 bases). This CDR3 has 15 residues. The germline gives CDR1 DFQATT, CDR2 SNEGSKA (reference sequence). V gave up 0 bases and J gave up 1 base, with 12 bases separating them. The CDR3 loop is CSARDPRGSQETQYF. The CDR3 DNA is TGCAGTGCTAGAGATCCGAGGGGGAGCCAAGAGACCCAGTACTTC.

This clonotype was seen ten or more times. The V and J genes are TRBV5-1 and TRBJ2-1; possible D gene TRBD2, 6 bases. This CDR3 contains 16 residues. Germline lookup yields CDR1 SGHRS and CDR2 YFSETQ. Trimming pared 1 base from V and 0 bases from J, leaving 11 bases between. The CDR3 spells CASSLSVADSYNEQFF. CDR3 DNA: TGCGCCAGCAGCTTGTCGGTAGCGGACTCCTACAATGAGCAGTTCTTC.

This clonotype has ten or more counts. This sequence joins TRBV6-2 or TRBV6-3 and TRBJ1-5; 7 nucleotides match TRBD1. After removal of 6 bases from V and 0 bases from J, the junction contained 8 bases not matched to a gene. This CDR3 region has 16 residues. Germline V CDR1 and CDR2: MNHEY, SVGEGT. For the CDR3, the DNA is TGTGCCAGCAGCCTTACAGGGGCTTTTAGCAATCAGCCCCAGCATTTT. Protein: CASSLTGAFSNQPQHF.

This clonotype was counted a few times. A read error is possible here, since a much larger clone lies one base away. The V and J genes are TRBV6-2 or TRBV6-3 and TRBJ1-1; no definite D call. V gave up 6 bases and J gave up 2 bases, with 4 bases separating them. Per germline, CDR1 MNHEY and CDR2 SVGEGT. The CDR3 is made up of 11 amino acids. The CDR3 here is CASRDNTEAFF. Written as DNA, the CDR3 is TGTGCCAGCAGGGACAACACTGAAGCTTTCTTT.

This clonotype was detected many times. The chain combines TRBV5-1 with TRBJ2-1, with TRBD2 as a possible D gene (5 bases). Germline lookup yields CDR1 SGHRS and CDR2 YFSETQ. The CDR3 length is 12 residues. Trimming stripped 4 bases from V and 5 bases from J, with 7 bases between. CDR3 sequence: CASSPGNNEQFF. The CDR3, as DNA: TGCGCCAGCAGCCCCGGGAACAATGAGCAGTTCTTC.

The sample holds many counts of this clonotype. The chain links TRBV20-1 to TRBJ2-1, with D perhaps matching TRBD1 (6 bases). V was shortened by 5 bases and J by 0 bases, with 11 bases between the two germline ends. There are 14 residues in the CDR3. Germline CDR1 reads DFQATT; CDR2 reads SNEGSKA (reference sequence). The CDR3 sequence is CSALKGGSYNEQFF. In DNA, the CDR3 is TGCAGTGCTCTCAAAGGGGGCTCCTACAATGAGCAGTTCTTC.

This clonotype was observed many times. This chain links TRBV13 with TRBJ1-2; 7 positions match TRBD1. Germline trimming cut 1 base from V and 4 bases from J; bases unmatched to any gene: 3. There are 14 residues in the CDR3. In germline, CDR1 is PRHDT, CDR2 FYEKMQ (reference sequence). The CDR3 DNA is TGTGCCAGCAGCTTAGAGGGGGCTGGCTATGGCTACACCTTC. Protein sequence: CASSLEGAGYGYTF.

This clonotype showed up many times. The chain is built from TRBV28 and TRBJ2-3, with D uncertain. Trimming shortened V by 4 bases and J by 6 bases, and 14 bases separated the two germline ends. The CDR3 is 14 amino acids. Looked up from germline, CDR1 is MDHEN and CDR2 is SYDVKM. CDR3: CASSSPGLGDTQYF. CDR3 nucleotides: TGTGCCAGCAGTTCCCCAGGTCTCGGGGATACGCAGTATTTT.

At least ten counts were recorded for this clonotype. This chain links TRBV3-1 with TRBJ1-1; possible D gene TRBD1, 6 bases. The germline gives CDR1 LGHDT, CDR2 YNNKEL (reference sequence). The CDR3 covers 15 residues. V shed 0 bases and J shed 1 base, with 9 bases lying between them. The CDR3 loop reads CASSQETGTNTEAFF. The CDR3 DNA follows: TGTGCCAGCAGCCAAGAAACAGGGACGAACACTGAAGCTTTCTTT.

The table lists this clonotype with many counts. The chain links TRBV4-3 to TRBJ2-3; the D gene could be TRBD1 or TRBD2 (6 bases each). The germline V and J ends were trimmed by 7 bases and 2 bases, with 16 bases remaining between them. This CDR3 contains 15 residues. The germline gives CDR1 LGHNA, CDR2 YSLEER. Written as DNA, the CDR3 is TGCGCCAGCAACCGAGCGAGGGGGGTCACAGATACGCAGTATTTT. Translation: CASNRARGVTDTQYF.

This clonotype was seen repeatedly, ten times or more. CDR3 in amino acids: CASSPRGGLFSGANVLTF. CDR3 DNA sequence: TGTGCCAGCAGCCCCCGGGGAGGGCTTTTCTCTGGGGCCAACGTCCTGACTTTC. The rearrangement uses TRBV9 and TRBJ2-6; TRBD2 matches 7 bases. The CDR3 contains 18 residues. CDR1 and CDR2 (germline): SGDLS, YYNGEE. Trimming removed 4 bases from V and 0 bases from J; junction bases left unmatched: 10. Using reference TRBV9 and TRBJ2-6 for the parts outside the CDR3, the full variable domain is DSGVTQTPKHLITATGQRVTLRCSPRSGDLSVYWYQQSLDQGLQFLIQYYNGEERAKGNILERFSAQQFPDLHSELNLSSLELGDSALYFCASSPRGGLFSGANVLTFGAGSRLTVL.

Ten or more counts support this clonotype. DNA for the CDR3: TGTGCCAGCAGACCCGGGGGGGCCGGGTGGGATACGCAGTATTTT. Translated: CASRPGGAGWDTQYF. The chain has TRBV6-1 and TRBJ2-3, with 8 bases aligning to TRBD2. The germline V gene has CDR1 MNHNS and CDR2 SASEGT. This CDR3 is 15 amino acids long. V gave up 6 bases and J gave up 6 bases; unmatched junction bases: 11.